The 25 T cell receptor beta chains below were found in one sample sequenced in a study of graft-versus-host responses after intestinal transplantation. Assay: immunoSEQ multiplex PCR; the TCRdb copy retains only in-frame clones and omits some. The table lists 37,000 or so clones, less than 95% of them singletons. The sample consisted of PBMCs, taken about 330 days after intestinal transplant. The receptors originated from a human patient who received an intestinal transplant, so some T cells may come from the graft donor.

This clone was seen more than once but under ten times. The chain links TRBV15 to TRBJ1-3; no reliable D call. V lost 0 bases and J lost 4, with 13 bases in between. The length of the CDR3 is 16 residues. CDR1 is LNHNV and CDR2 is YYDKDF in the germline V gene (reference sequence). The CDR3 DNA reads TGTGCCACCAGCAGAGATTTAGGGCCGGCGGGAAACACCATATATTTT. Protein sequence: CATSRDLGPAGNTIYF.

The chain recombines TRBV4-1 with TRBJ1-5, with 7 bases fitting TRBD1. V dropped 2 bases and J dropped 3; count of bases not matched to a gene: 1. This CDR3 has 14 amino acids. The germline CDR1 and CDR2 sequences are MGHRA and YSYEKL. CDR3 bases: TGCGCCAGCAGCCAAAGGGGGCCCAATCAGCCCCAGCATTTT. This translates into CASSQRGPNQPQHF.

The V and J genes are TRBV28 and TRBJ2-7, with 9 bases matching TRBD2. Losses at the gene ends were 4 bases for V and 3 bases for J; bases not matched to a gene: 7. The CDR3 is made up of 15 amino acids. Germline V gives CDR1 MDHEN, CDR2 SYDVKM. CDR3 residues: CASSSGTSSGYEQYF. For the CDR3, the DNA is TGTGCCAGCAGTTCCGGGACTAGCAGCGGCTACGAGCAGTACTTC.

This clone was found once. The chain carries TRBV6-8 and TRBJ2-7; a possible D gene is TRBD1 (7 bases). Germline CDR1 MNHGY, CDR2 SAAAGT. CDR3 length: 11 residues. V was pared by 7 bases and J by 6 bases, with 10 bases between. The CDR3 sequence: CASTQGGEQYF. CDR3 bases: TGTGCCAGCACCCAGGGGGGCGAGCAGTACTTC.

The chain recombines TRBV5-1 with TRBJ2-1; the match to TRBD2 covers 9 bases. Germline V gene lookup returns CDR1 SGHRS and CDR2 YFSETQ. The CDR3 has 16 residues. After removal of 0 bases from V and 6 bases from J, the junction contained 7 bases not matched to a gene. The CDR3 loop is CASSLVRAGGRNEQFF. The CDR3 DNA sequence: TGCGCCAGCAGCTTGGTTCGGGCGGGAGGGCGCAATGAGCAGTTCTTC. Full variable domain (outside the CDR3, taken from reference TRBV5-1 and TRBJ2-1): KAGVTQTPRYLIKTRGQQVTLSCSPISGHRSVSWYQQTPGQGLQFLFEYFSETQRNKGNFPGRFSGRQFSNSRSEMNVSTLELGDSALYLCASSLVRAGGRNEQFFGPGTRLTVL.

This chain joins TRBV4-1 and TRBJ2-7; D might be TRBD2 (5 bases). CDR1 and CDR2 from the germline V gene are MGHRA and YSYEKL. V gave up 0 bases and J gave up 6 bases, with 6 bases separating them. This CDR3 is 12 amino acids long. DNA for the CDR3: TGCGCCAGCAGCCAAGAAGGAGGCGAGCAGTACTTC. Its translation: CASSQEGGEQYF.

The rearrangement joins TRBV13 to TRBJ2-7; no clear D gene. Trimming removed 0 bases at V and 3 bases at J, with 12 bases between. Germline CDR1 is PRHDT and CDR2 is FYEKMQ (reference sequence). The CDR3 length is 15 residues. CDR3 residues: CASSLGLGSGYEQYF. As DNA, the CDR3 is TGTGCCAGCAGCTTAGGTTTAGGGTCAGGCTACGAGCAGTACTTC.

The rearrangement links TRBV19 to TRBJ1-5; 10 bases are shared with TRBD1. Germline loops: CDR1 LNHDA, CDR2 SQIVND (reference sequence). J gave up 3 bases and V 4 bases, and 3 bases lay outside the gene matches. CDR3 length equals 15 residues. CDR3 sequence (DNA): TGTGCCAGTAGTAGGGGGACAGGGGTCAATCAGCCCCAGCATTTT. Protein sequence: CASSRGTGVNQPQHF.

This sequence joins TRBV7-6 and TRBJ2-1, with TRBD1 as a possible D gene (5 bases). This CDR3 is 15 amino acids long. Trimming removed 1 base at V and 5 bases at J, with 12 bases between. Germline V gives CDR1 SGHVS, CDR2 FNYEAQ. CDR3 sequence (DNA): TGTGCCAGCAGCTTAGGAGACAGAGTCGACAATGAGCAGTTCTTC. Its translation is CASSLGDRVDNEQFF. Together with reference TRBV7-6 and TRBJ2-1, the CDR3 gives the full variable domain: GAGVSQSPRYKVTKRGQDVALRCDPISGHVSLYWYRQALGQGPEFLTYFNYEAQQDKSGLPNDRFSAERPEGSISTLTIQRTEQRDSAMYRCASSLGDRVDNEQFFGPGTRLTVL.

The chain is built from TRBV10-2 and TRBJ2-5, with D maybe TRBD2 (5 bases). CDR3 length: 13 residues. Germline values: CDR1 WSHSY, CDR2 SAAADI. The germline V and J ends were trimmed by 8 bases and 4 bases, with 14 bases remaining between them. The CDR3 nucleotides are TGCGCCAGCCGGACTCATTTGGGAGAGACCCAGTACTTC. It is translated as CASRTHLGETQYF.

The chain couples TRBV18 to TRBJ1-4; 7 bases are shared with TRBD1. This CDR3 has 15 amino acids. V lost 6 bases to trimming and J lost 4 bases; unmatched junction nucleotides: 8. Germline loops: CDR1 KGHSH, CDR2 LQKENI. This CDR3 reads CASSSGGGVNEKLFF. The CDR3 DNA reads TGTGCCAGCTCGTCTGGAGGGGGCGTTAATGAAAAACTGTTTTTT.

A single count supports this clone. J is TRBJ2-2 and V is TRBV5-1; possibly TRBD2 for D (5 bases). The CDR3 is 15 residues long. The V gene lost 5 bases and the J gene lost 6 bases, with 17 bases spanning the gap. Per germline, CDR1 SGHRS and CDR2 YFSETQ. The CDR3 loop is CASRNGSGAAGELFF. CDR3 nucleotide sequence: TGCGCCAGCAGAAATGGAAGCGGAGCCGCCGGGGAGCTGTTTTTT.

This clone has only a few counts. The V call is TRBV5-1, the J call TRBJ2-1; D not resolved. This CDR3 is 15 amino acids long. Deletions cut 0 bases from V and 0 bases from J, with 7 bases between. Germline V gene data show CDR1 as SGHRS and CDR2 as YFSETQ. The CDR3 reads CASSLESVSYNEQFF. The CDR3 nucleotides are TGCGCCAGCAGCTTGGAGTCTGTCTCCTACAATGAGCAGTTCTTC. The full variable domain, its missing parts supplied by reference TRBV5-1 and TRBJ2-1, is KAGVTQTPRYLIKTRGQQVTLSCSPISGHRSVSWYQQTPGQGLQFLFEYFSETQRNKGNFPGRFSGRQFSNSRSEMNVSTLELGDSALYLCASSLESVSYNEQFFGPGTRLTVL.

This clone was picked up a small number of times. Other DNA sequences within the sample encode an identical CDR3. This chain uses TRBV27 with TRBJ2-2; 7 positions match TRBD2. The ends lost 4 bases at V and 7 bases at J; junction bases unmatched: 18. This CDR3 is 18 amino acids long. Germline V lookup: CDR1 MNHEY, CDR2 SMNVEV (reference sequence). The CDR3 region has the DNA TGTGCCAGCAGTTATTTTCGGGTGGGGACGGGGGGTGGCGGGGAGCTGTTTTTT. Amino acid sequence: CASSYFRVGTGGGGELFF.

The chain recombines TRBV28 with TRBJ2-1; D is unresolved. V was cut by 4 bases and J by 4 bases, with 5 bases left in between. The CDR3 has 12 amino acids. Germline V CDR1 and CDR2: MDHEN, SYDVKM. The CDR3 DNA is TGTGCCAGCAGTTCGGCATACAATGAGCAGTTCTTC. Translating gives CASSSAYNEQFF. The entire variable domain, with the rest obtained from reference TRBV28 and TRBJ2-1, is as follows: DVKVTQSSRYLVKRTGEKVFLECVQDMDHENMFWYRQDPGLGLRLIYFSYDVKMKEKGDIPEGYSVSREKKERFSLILESASTNQTSMYLCASSSAYNEQFFGPGTRLTVL.

The chain carries TRBV11-2 and TRBJ1-5, with TRBD1 matching 7 bases. Germline V CDR1 and CDR2: SGHAT, FQNNGV. The CDR3 spans 15 residues. Unmatched junction bases numbered 4, after V lost 5 bases and J lost 0 bases. CDR3 DNA sequence: TGTGCCAGCAGCGCGACAGGGTCTAGCAATCAGCCCCAGCATTTT. Encoded protein: CASSATGSSNQPQHF. Filled out from reference TRBV11-2 and TRBJ1-5, the complete variable domain reads EAGVAQSPRYKIIEKRQSVAFWCNPISGHATLYWYQQILGQGPKLLIQFQNNGVVDDSQLPKDRFSAERLKGVDSTLKIQPAKLEDSAVYLCASSATGSSNQPQHFGDGTRLSIL.

This rearrangement joins TRBV11-1 to TRBJ2-2; maybe TRBD1 (5 bases). The CDR3 is 15 residues long. The V end lost 1 base, the J end lost 8 bases, and 14 bases lay between the germline ends. The V gene's germline CDR1 is SGHAT and CDR2 FQDESV (reference sequence). The CDR3 nucleotides are TGTGCCAGCAGCTTAGAGGGTACAGGCATAGGGGAGCTGTTTTTT. Translating gives CASSLEGTGIGELFF. Together with reference TRBV11-1 and TRBJ2-2, the CDR3 gives the full variable domain: EAEVAQSPRYKITEKSQAVAFWCDPISGHATLYWYRQILGQGPELLVQFQDESVVDDSQLPKDRFSAERLKGVDSTLKIQPAELGDSAMYLCASSLEGTGIGELFFGEGSRLTVL.

V usage is TRBV6-5 and J usage is TRBJ2-5; TRBD2 agrees at 7 bases. The length of the CDR3 is 14 residues. Losses at the gene ends were 6 bases for V and 2 bases for J; bases not matched to a gene: 6. The germline V gene encodes CDR1 MNHEY and CDR2 SVGAGI. The CDR3 nucleotides read TGTGCCAGCAGCTGGACTAGGGCTCAAGAGACCCAGTACTTC. It translates to CASSWTRAQETQYF.

The rearrangement links TRBV30 to TRBJ1-4, with D tentatively TRBD1 (6 bases). V was trimmed by 3 bases and J by 5 bases, leaving 13 bases between them. The germline gives CDR1 GTSNPN, CDR2 SVGIG (reference sequence). This CDR3 region has 14 residues. In nucleotides, the CDR3 is TGTGCCTGGAGCGACAGGAGTGGGAATGAAAAACTGTTTTTT. The encoded protein is CAWSDRSGNEKLFF.

The chain couples TRBV4-1 to TRBJ2-3; 8 bases are shared with TRBD1. CDR3 length: 16 residues. CDR1 is MGHRA and CDR2 is YSYEKL in the germline V gene. V was clipped by 1 base and J by 4 bases; unmatched bases: 7. CDR3 DNA: TGCGCCAGCAGCCAAGCGGCAGGGGGCTCCTCAGATACGCAGTATTTT. Translating it yields CASSQAAGGSSDTQYF.

The CDR3 here is CATSLEGNTEAFF. In nucleotides, the CDR3 is TGCGCCACTTCTTTGGAGGGAAACACTGAAGCTTTCTTT. The rearrangement uses TRBV10-2 and TRBJ1-1, with no clear D. The germline V gene encodes CDR1 WSHSY and CDR2 SAAADI. Trimming took off 10 bases at V and 2 bases at J, with 14 bases between the two ends. The CDR3 consists of 13 residues.

The chain joins TRBV6-6 to TRBJ1-1; no firm D call. Trimming stripped 0 bases from V and 8 bases from J, with 4 bases between. The CDR3 contains 11 residues. Germline V gene lookup returns CDR1 MNHNY and CDR2 SVGAGI (reference sequence). CDR3 in amino acids: CASSYSGEAFF. CDR3 coding DNA: TGTGCCAGCAGTTACTCTGGGGAAGCTTTCTTT.

This clone was observed a handful of times. CDR3 in amino acids: CASSYGTGTGSDTIYF. CDR3 DNA: TGTGCCAGCAGTTACGGGACCGGGACAGGTAGCGACACCATATATTTT. The chain is built from TRBV6-5 and TRBJ1-3, with 8 nucleotides matching TRBD1. The CDR3 contains 16 residues. V was pared by 2 bases and J by 8 bases, with 11 bases of the junction left unmatched. Germline CDR1 is MNHEY and CDR2 is SVGAGI.

The chain joins TRBV9 to TRBJ1-2, with 7 bases fitting TRBD1. The CDR3 is 15 amino acids. Trimming took 4 bases from V and 4 from J; bases not matched to a gene: 10. Germline V gives CDR1 SGDLS, CDR2 YYNGEE. The CDR3 region is CASSPGQAVTYGYTF. The CDR3, as DNA: TGTGCCAGCAGCCCCGGACAGGCTGTGACCTATGGCTACACCTTC. Full variable domain (remainder filled in from reference TRBV9 and TRBJ1-2): DSGVTQTPKHLITATGQRVTLRCSPRSGDLSVYWYQQSLDQGLQFLIQYYNGEERAKGNILERFSAQQFPDLHSELNLSSLELGDSALYFCASSPGQAVTYGYTFGSGTRLTVV.

The chain carries TRBV11-2 and TRBJ2-7, with D unresolved. The CDR3 extends over 15 amino acids. V was cut by 2 bases and J by 0 bases, with 11 bases left in between. The germline V gene encodes CDR1 SGHAT and CDR2 FQNNGV. The CDR3: CASSLRRTTSYEQYF. In DNA form, the CDR3 reads TGTGCCAGCAGCTTACGGCGTACGACCTCCTACGAGCAGTACTTC. The full variable domain, rest sourced from reference TRBV11-2 and TRBJ2-7, is EAGVAQSPRYKIIEKRQSVAFWCNPISGHATLYWYQQILGQGPKLLIQFQNNGVVDDSQLPKDRFSAERLKGVDSTLKIQPAKLEDSAVYLCASSLRRTTSYEQYFGPGTRLTVT.